What follows are 8 T cell receptor beta chains derived from one specimen sequenced in a study of PD-L1 blockade in urothelial cancer. This table comes from immunoSEQ multiplex PCR, and its TCRdb copy is limited to in-frame clones, with some not included. Found here are roughly 50,000 clones, around 77% of them singletons; the top ten hold more than 3.5%. The specimen was PBMCs, collected around atezolizumab (anti-PD-L1) treatment. These receptors were collected from a man in his 70s with urothelial cancer.

The chain recombines TRBV28 with TRBJ1-1; D remains ambiguous. V was clipped by 8 bases and J by 1 base, with 14 bases between them. CDR1 is MDHEN and CDR2 is SYDVKM in the germline V gene. CDR3 length equals 14 residues. CDR3 residues: CASGSNRQNTEAFF. The CDR3 DNA follows: TGTGCCAGCGGATCGAACCGACAGAACACTGAAGCTTTCTTT.

The V call is TRBV7-2, the J call TRBJ2-5; 8 bases are a match to TRBD2. The CDR3 has 15 residues. The V and J ends lost 7 bases and 7 bases, in that order; junction bases with no gene match: 14. Germline CDR1 and CDR2: SGHTA and FQGNSA. The DNA for the CDR3 is TGTGCCAGCACCCCAATAGCGGGGTACGAACGGACCCAGTACTTC. Translation gives CASTPIAGYERTQYF.

This chain uses TRBV5-6 with TRBJ2-3; TRBD1 aligns across 8 bases. Germline CDR1 and CDR2: SGHDT and YYEEEE. After removal of 1 base from V and 4 bases from J, the junction contained 5 bases not matched to a gene. The CDR3 has 15 residues. In DNA, the CDR3 is TGTGCCAGCAGCTTGCGATCGACAGGGGCAGATACGCAGTATTTT. Residues: CASSLRSTGADTQYF.

Only a few counts were recorded for this clone. The rearrangement joins TRBV9 to TRBJ2-7, with 9 bases identical to TRBD2. Losses at the gene ends were 3 bases for V and 6 bases for J; bases not matched to a gene: 13. The germline V gene has CDR1 SGDLS and CDR2 YYNGEE. CDR3 length: 16 residues. CDR3 amino acids: CASSAAPRLAGSEQYF. In DNA form, the CDR3 reads TGTGCCAGCAGCGCAGCCCCTCGGCTAGCGGGAAGCGAGCAGTACTTC.

The gene calls are TRBV6-1 and TRBJ2-2; TRBD1 agrees at 9 bases. Germline values: CDR1 MNHNS, CDR2 SASEGT. The CDR3 is made up of 15 amino acids. The V and J ends lost 6 bases and 3 bases, in that order; junction bases with no gene match: 5. The CDR3 nucleotides read TGTGCCAGCAGGCAACAGGGGGCGGACACCGGGGAGCTGTTTTTT. Amino acids: CASRQQGADTGELFF.

The chain has TRBV23-1 and TRBJ1-1; D perhaps matches TRBD1 (5 bases). TRBV23-1 is classed as an ORF, of uncertain function. Trimming cost V 8 bases and J 10 bases, with 17 bases left between them. The CDR3 consists of 12 residues. The CDR3 reads CASGVFRGGAFF. For the CDR3, the DNA is TGCGCCAGCGGGGTTTTCCGCGGGGGAGCTTTCTTT.

V usage is TRBV2 and J usage is TRBJ2-1; TRBD1 aligns across 7 bases. With V trimmed by 8 bases and J by 7 bases, 17 bases remained unmatched. The CDR3 covers 16 residues. Germline V lookup: CDR1 SNHLY, CDR2 FYNNEI. DNA for the CDR3: TGTGCCAGCGATATGAGGGGGCGCGAGGTTGGGAATGAGCAGTTCTTC. Translated: CASDMRGREVGNEQFF.

The chain carries TRBV5-1 and TRBJ2-7; TRBD2 matches at 7 bases. Losses at the gene ends were 7 bases for V and 4 bases for J; bases not matched to a gene: 5. This CDR3 contains 12 residues. The germline V gene encodes CDR1 SGHRS and CDR2 YFSETQ. The CDR3 region has the DNA TGCGCCAGCTCTGGGGGGGGATACGAGCAGTACTTC. This translates into CASSGGGYEQYF. Drawing the rest from reference TRBV5-1 and TRBJ2-7, the complete variable domain is KAGVTQTPRYLIKTRGQQVTLSCSPISGHRSVSWYQQTPGQGLQFLFEYFSETQRNKGNFPGRFSGRQFSNSRSEMNVSTLELGDSALYLCASSGGGYEQYFGPGTRLTVT.